The 19 T cell receptor beta chains in this list originate from one sample, sequenced in a study of shared clonotypes between healthy human individuals. Profiling relied on immunoSEQ multiplex PCR, and the TCRdb table lists in-frame clones only, not all of them. The sample yields a few million clones, over 85% seen once. Sequences were obtained from naive CD4+ T cells sorted from blood. Subset described: CD45RA+ positively selected. These receptors were obtained from a man younger than 30 in good health.

The J gene is TRBJ1-2, the V gene TRBV18; possible D gene TRBD1, 5 bases. The length of the CDR3 is 14 residues. Germline assignment: CDR1 KGHSH and CDR2 LQKENI. Trimming shortened V by 2 bases and J by 1 base, and 8 bases separated the two germline ends. For the CDR3, the DNA is TGTGCCAGCTCACCAACGACAGTTAACTATGGCTACACCTTC. Its translation: CASSPTTVNYGYTF. Drawing the rest from reference TRBV18 and TRBJ1-2, the complete variable domain is NAGVMQNPRHLVRRRGQEARLRCSPMKGHSHVYWYRQLPEEGLKFMVYLQKENIIDESGMPKERFSAEFPKEGPSILRIQQVVRGDSAAYFCASSPTTVNYGYTFGSGTRLTVV.

The chain couples TRBV30 to TRBJ1-1; TRBD1 might be the D (5 bases). Germline values: CDR1 GTSNPN, CDR2 SVGIG (reference sequence). The V and J ends lost 4 bases and 7 bases respectively, with 19 bases between them. The CDR3 sequence is 14 residues long. In DNA form, the CDR3 reads TGTGCCTGGAACCTAGGAGGGGCGGGGGGTGAAGCTTTCTTT. Translated, it gives CAWNLGGAGGEAFF.

The chain couples TRBV13 to TRBJ2-3; 12 positions agree with TRBD1. The germline CDR1 and CDR2 sequences are PRHDT and FYEKMQ (reference sequence). V lost 5 bases, J lost 6 bases, and 12 bases stayed unmatched. The CDR3 spans 17 residues. CDR3 in DNA: TGTGCCAGCAGCCTCTCGGGACAGGGGGCCCGGATGGATACGCAGTATTTT. Residues: CASSLSGQGARMDTQYF.

This chain links TRBV5-1 with TRBJ1-2; D might be TRBD1 (5 bases). CDR3 length equals 12 residues. With 6 bases removed from V and 3 bases from J, the gap between germline ends came to 9 bases. The V gene's germline CDR1 is SGHRS and CDR2 YFSETQ. The CDR3, as DNA: TGCGCCAGCATGGGCAGGGACTATGGCTACACCTTC. Amino acids: CASMGRDYGYTF.

On this clone: Different DNA sequences within this sample yield the same CDR3. J is TRBJ2-5 and V is TRBV4-1; 10 bases fit TRBD2. Germline V gene data show CDR1 as MGHRA and CDR2 as YSYEKL. CDR3 length: 17 amino acids. After removal of 1 base from V and 5 bases from J, the junction contained 10 bases not matched to a gene. In nucleotides, the CDR3 is TGCGCCAGCAGCCAAGTAAGGGTAGCGGGAGGCCGGGAGACCCAGTACTTC. This translates into CASSQVRVAGGRETQYF.

V gene TRBV5-6 combines with J gene TRBJ1-4, with a tentative D call TRBD1 (6 bases). The CDR3 runs to 15 residues. The V end was cut by 0 bases, the J end by 8 bases, with 14 bases between. From germline, CDR1 is SGHDT and CDR2 YYEEEE. The CDR3 loop is CASSLGIQGYEKLFF. The CDR3 nucleotides are TGTGCCAGCAGCTTGGGCATCCAGGGGTACGAAAAACTGTTTTTT.

This rearrangement joins TRBV30 to TRBJ1-6, with TRBD1 as a possible D gene (5 bases). Germline lookup yields CDR1 GTSNPN and CDR2 SVGIG (reference sequence). V was cut by 1 base and J by 9 bases, with 13 bases left in between. This CDR3 is 14 amino acids long. The CDR3 loop is CAWSGSRGVSPLHF. In DNA, the CDR3 is TGTGCCTGGAGTGGCTCAAGGGGCGTTTCACCCCTCCACTTT.

Notes on this clone: Different DNA sequences within this sample yield the same CDR3. The rearrangement links TRBV6-6 to TRBJ2-7; D is possibly TRBD1 or TRBD2 (6 bases each). This CDR3 spans 13 amino acids. V lost 3 bases and J lost 2, with 8 bases in between. The germline gives CDR1 MNHNY, CDR2 SVGAGI (reference sequence). Here the CDR3 reads CASSYGGPYEQYF. CDR3 nucleotide sequence: TGTGCCAGCAGTTATGGGGGGCCCTACGAGCAGTACTTC.

V is TRBV18 and J is TRBJ2-1, with 9 bases matching TRBD2. The junction had 6 bases not matched to a gene; V was cut back by 2 bases and J by 7 bases. Germline lookup yields CDR1 KGHSH and CDR2 LQKENI. The CDR3 totals 15 residues. The CDR3 region is CASSPGAGGRNEQFF. The CDR3 DNA reads as TGTGCCAGCTCACCAGGCGCGGGAGGGAGGAATGAGCAGTTCTTC.

This chain uses TRBV28 with TRBJ1-3; D is undetermined. The germline gives CDR1 MDHEN, CDR2 SYDVKM. The CDR3 is 13 amino acids. V was clipped by 5 bases and J by 10 bases, with 15 bases between them. The CDR3 DNA reads as TGTGCCAGCAGTCCCGGAACGGCAATTACCATATATTTT. It codes for CASSPGTAITIYF. The full variable domain, rest sourced from reference TRBV28 and TRBJ1-3, is DVKVTQSSRYLVKRTGEKVFLECVQDMDHENMFWYRQDPGLGLRLIYFSYDVKMKEKGDIPEGYSVSREKKERFSLILESASTNQTSMYLCASSPGTAITIYFGEGSWLTVV.

The chain combines TRBV7-3 with TRBJ2-1; no clear D. With 1 base removed from V and 5 bases from J, the gap between germline ends came to 15 bases. The CDR3 loop spans 16 amino acids. CDR1 and CDR2 (germline): SGHTA, FQGTGA. CDR3 loop: CASSLMGVGVNNEQFF. The CDR3, as DNA: TGTGCCAGCAGCTTAATGGGTGTAGGAGTAAACAATGAGCAGTTCTTC.

Concerning this clone itself: This specimen includes other DNA sequences encoding the same CDR3. This chain uses TRBV20-1 with TRBJ2-7; D unresolved. This CDR3 has 11 residues. Trimming cost V 2 bases and J 3 bases, with 5 bases left between them. Germline V gene data show CDR1 as DFQATT and CDR2 as SNEGSKA (reference sequence). The CDR3 reads CSARRDYEQYF. Here the CDR3 DNA reads TGCAGTGCTAGACGTGACTACGAGCAGTACTTC.

A few counts support this clone. The V and J genes are TRBV6-5 and TRBJ1-5; TRBD1 matches 7 bases. The J segment lost 4 bases and the V segment lost 5 bases, leaving 5 bases of the junction unmatched. The CDR3 covers 14 residues. Looked up from germline, CDR1 is MNHEY and CDR2 is SVGAGI. As DNA, the CDR3 is TGTGCCAGCAGTGTACTACAGGGGAATCAGCCCCAGCATTTT. Its protein product is CASSVLQGNQPQHF.

About this clone: This CDR3 is also generated by other DNA sequences in the sample. This rearrangement joins TRBV6-6 to TRBJ2-5; D may be TRBD2 (6 bases). The germline V gene has CDR1 MNHNY and CDR2 SVGAGI (reference sequence). Trimming pared 2 bases from V and 9 bases from J, leaving 7 bases between. The CDR3 sequence is 11 residues long. The CDR3 here is CASSYPGAQYF. The CDR3 region has the DNA TGTGCCAGCAGTTACCCGGGGGCCCAGTACTTC.

This clone was detected once. This chain connects TRBV2 to TRBJ2-1; D is ambiguous. V lost 3 bases and J lost 10, with 13 bases in between. This CDR3 has 13 amino acids. CDR1 is SNHLY and CDR2 is FYNNEI in the germline V gene. CDR3 sequence: CASSDTVIREQFF. CDR3 sequence (DNA): TGTGCCAGCAGTGATACCGTGATCCGGGAGCAGTTCTTC.

The chain recombines TRBV23-1 with TRBJ2-5; 9 positions match TRBD1. TRBV23-1 is identified as an open reading frame with a role that is uncertain. The CDR3 loop spans 17 amino acids. Trimming cost V 3 bases and J 2 bases; bases outside gene matches: 10. The CDR3 nucleotides are TGCGCCAGCAGTCACCACGAGGACAGGGGACGTCAAGAGACCCAGTACTTC. Translating gives CASSHHEDRGRQETQYF.

V is TRBV6-6 and J is TRBJ1-2; weak D call: TRBD1 (5 bases). Germline-derived CDR1 and CDR2 are MNHNY and SVGAGI (reference sequence). This CDR3 is built from 12 residues. Trimming left V 6 bases short and J 7 bases short, with 12 bases between. CDR3 sequence (DNA): TGTGCCAGCAGCCAAGGGGCCGGTGGCTACACCTTC. Translated, it gives CASSQGAGGYTF.

The chain carries TRBV5-4 and TRBJ1-4, with D perhaps TRBD1 (5 bases). Trimming shortened V by 7 bases and J by 3 bases, and 10 bases separated the two germline ends. The CDR3 has 13 residues. The germline V gene has CDR1 SGHNT and CDR2 YYREEE (reference sequence). The CDR3 DNA follows: TGTGCCAGCCACCGGGGCGCTAATGAAAAACTGTTTTTT. It translates to CASHRGANEKLFF.

This chain joins TRBV2 and TRBJ2-3; D gene uncertain. The CDR3 totals 12 residues. The germline CDR1 and CDR2 sequences are SNHLY and FYNNEI. V was cut by 6 bases and J by 3 bases, with 7 bases left in between. CDR3 sequence (DNA): TGTGCCAGCAGGCCAGAAACAGATACGCAGTATTTT. Translating gives CASRPETDTQYF.